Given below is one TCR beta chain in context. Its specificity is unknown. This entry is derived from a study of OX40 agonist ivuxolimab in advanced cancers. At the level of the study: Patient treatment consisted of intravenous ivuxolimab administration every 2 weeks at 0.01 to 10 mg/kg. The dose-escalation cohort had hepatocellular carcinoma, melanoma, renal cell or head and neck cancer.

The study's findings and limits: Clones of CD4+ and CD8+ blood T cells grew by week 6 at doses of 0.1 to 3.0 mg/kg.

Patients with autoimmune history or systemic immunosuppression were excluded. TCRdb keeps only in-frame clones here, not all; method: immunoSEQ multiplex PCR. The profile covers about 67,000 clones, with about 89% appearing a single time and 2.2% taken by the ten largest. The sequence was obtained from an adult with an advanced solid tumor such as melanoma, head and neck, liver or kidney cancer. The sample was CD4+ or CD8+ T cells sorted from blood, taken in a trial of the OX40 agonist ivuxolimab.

The CDR3 region is CASSLGQLNTGELFF. In DNA form, the CDR3 reads TGTGCCAGCAGCTTGGGGCAGCTGAACACCGGGGAGCTGTTTTTT. The V and J genes are TRBV5-6 and TRBJ2-2, with unresolved D. The CDR3 extends over 15 amino acids. The V gene lost 0 bases and the J gene lost 1 base, with 7 bases spanning the gap. Germline CDR1 SGHDT, CDR2 YYEEEE.